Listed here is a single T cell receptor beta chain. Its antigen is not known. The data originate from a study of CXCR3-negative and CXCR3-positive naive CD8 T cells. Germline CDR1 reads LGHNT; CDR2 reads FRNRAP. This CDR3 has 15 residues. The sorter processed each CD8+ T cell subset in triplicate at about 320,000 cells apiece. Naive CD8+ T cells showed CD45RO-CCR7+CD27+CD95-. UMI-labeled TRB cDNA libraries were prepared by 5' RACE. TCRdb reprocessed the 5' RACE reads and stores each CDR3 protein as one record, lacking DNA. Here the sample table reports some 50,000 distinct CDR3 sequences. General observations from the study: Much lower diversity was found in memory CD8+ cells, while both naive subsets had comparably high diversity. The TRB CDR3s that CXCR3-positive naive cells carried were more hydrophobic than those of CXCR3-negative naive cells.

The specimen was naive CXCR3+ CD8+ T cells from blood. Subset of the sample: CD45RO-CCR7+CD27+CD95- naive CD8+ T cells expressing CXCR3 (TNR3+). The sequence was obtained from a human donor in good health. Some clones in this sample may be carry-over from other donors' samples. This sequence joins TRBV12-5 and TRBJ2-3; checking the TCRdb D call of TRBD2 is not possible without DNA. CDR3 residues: CASGLDSGVTDTQYF.